A single sample is the source of the 5 T cell receptor beta chains below, sequenced in a study of T cells after yellow fever vaccination. TCRdb re-analysed the 5' RACE reads in MiXCR, keeping a single row per CDR3 protein. The sample holds approximately 110,000 distinct CDR3 sequences, 8.4% seen once. Here the sequenced sample was CD8+ T cells sorted from PBMCs, taken 45 days after the yellow fever booster vaccination. Source of these receptors: a man younger than 40 who received the YFV17D yellow fever vaccine.

There are many counts of this clonotype. The chain joins TRBV6-5 to TRBJ1-2, with 7 bases fitting TRBD1. There are 17 residues in the CDR3. Trimming at V came to 3 bases and at J to 8 bases, leaving 18 bases not matched to a gene. In germline, CDR1 is MNHEY, CDR2 SVGAGI. The CDR3 DNA reads TGTGCCAGCAGTTATTCCCTCTCGACAGGGTGGGGGAGCGGCTACACCTTC. It yields the protein CASSYSLSTGWGSGYTF.

This chain joins TRBV9 and TRBJ2-3, with D possibly called TRBD1 or TRBD2 (5 bases each). Germline V gene data show CDR1 as SGDLS and CDR2 as YYNGEE. The germline V and J ends were trimmed by 3 bases and 12 bases, with 14 bases remaining between them. This CDR3 region has 12 residues. The CDR3 coding sequence is TGTGCCAGCAGCGCCGGTCGGGACCGACAGTATTTT. Residues: CASSAGRDRQYF.

The chain couples TRBV9 to TRBJ1-3; 7 positions agree with TRBD1. This CDR3 contains 16 residues. Germline V gene data show CDR1 as SGDLS and CDR2 as YYNGEE. Losses at the gene ends were 6 bases for V and 0 bases for J; bases not matched to a gene: 9. CDR3 sequence reads: CASNRRGDSSGNTIYF. Written as DNA, the CDR3 is TGTGCCAGCAACAGAAGAGGGGACAGCTCTGGAAACACCATATATTTT.

The sample holds many counts of this clonotype. This sequence joins TRBV4-3 and TRBJ2-7; D not resolved. Trimming stripped 2 bases from V and 4 bases from J, with 9 bases between. The CDR3 covers 13 residues. Germline CDR1 reads LGHNA; CDR2 reads YSLEER. For the CDR3, the DNA is TGCGCCAGCAGCCAATCTCAGCATTACGAGCAGTACTTC. Translating gives CASSQSQHYEQYF.

This clonotype has at least ten counts. The V gene is TRBV6-5, the J gene TRBJ2-5, with 8 nucleotides matching TRBD2. CDR1 is MNHEY and CDR2 is SVGAGI in the germline V gene. The trim removed 2 bases at V and 2 bases at J, leaving 4 bases unmatched. The CDR3 has 15 amino acids. The CDR3 sequence is CASSYGTSGQETQYF. The CDR3 DNA is TGTGCCAGCAGTTACGGAACTAGCGGACAAGAGACCCAGTACTTC.